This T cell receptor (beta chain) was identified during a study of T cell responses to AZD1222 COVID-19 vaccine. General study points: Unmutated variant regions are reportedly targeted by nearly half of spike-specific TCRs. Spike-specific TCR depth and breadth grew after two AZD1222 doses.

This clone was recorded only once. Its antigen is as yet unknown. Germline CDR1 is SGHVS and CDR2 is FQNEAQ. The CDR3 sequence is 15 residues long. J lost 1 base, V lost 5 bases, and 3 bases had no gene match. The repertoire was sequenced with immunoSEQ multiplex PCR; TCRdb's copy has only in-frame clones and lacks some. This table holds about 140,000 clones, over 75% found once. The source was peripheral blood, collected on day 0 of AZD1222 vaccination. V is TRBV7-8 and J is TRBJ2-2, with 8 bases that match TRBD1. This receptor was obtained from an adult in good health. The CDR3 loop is CASSVGTGNTGELFF. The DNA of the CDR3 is TGTGCCAGCAGCGTCGGGACAGGGAACACCGGGGAGCTGTTTTTT.